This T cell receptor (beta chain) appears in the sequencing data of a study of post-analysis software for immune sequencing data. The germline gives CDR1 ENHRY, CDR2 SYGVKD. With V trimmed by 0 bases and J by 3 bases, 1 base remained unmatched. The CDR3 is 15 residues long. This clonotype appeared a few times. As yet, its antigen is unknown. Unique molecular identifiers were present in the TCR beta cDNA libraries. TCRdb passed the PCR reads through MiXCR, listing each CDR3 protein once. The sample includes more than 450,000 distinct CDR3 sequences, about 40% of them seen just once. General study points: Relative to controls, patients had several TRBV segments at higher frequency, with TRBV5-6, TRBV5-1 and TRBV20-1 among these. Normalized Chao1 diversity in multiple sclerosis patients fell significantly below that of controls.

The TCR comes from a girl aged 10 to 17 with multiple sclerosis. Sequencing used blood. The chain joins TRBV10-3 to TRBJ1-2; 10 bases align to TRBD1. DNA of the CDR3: TGTGCCATCAGTGAGTCCGGACAGGGGGACTATGGCTACACCTTC. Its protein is CAISESGQGDYGYTF.